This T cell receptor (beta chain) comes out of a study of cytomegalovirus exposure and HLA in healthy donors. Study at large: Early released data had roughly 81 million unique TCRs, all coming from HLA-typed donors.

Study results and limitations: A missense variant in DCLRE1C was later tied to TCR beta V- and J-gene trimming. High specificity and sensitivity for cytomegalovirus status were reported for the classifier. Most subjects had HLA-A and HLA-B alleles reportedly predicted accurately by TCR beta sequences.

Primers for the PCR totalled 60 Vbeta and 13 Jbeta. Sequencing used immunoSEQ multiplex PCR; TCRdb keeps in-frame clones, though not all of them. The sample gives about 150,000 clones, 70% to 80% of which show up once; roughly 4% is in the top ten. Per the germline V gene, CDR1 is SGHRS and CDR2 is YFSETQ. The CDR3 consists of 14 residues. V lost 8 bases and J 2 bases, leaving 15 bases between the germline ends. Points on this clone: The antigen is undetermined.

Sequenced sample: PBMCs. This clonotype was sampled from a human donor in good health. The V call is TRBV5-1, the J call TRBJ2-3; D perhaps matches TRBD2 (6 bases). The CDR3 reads CASAFSGPTDTQYF. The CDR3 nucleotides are TGCGCCAGTGCCTTTAGCGGCCCCACAGATACGCAGTATTTT.